The 15 T cell receptor beta chains presented below share a single source sample, sequenced in a study of T cell clonotyping in hematopoietic cell transplantation. The time point: recipient sample about 28 days before transplant, after cytoreduction. Clones were sequenced by immunoSEQ multiplex PCR, and TCRdb holds only the in-frame ones, with some missing. This table has about 18,000 clones, roughly 88% appearing once. The sequences come from peripheral blood mononuclear cells, collected before stem cell transplant. These receptors all come from a man aged 45-65 years with acute myeloid leukemia. Some clones in this sample may be carry-over from other donors' samples.

This rearrangement joins TRBV27 to TRBJ1-3; D is unresolved. Germline CDR1 is MNHEY and CDR2 is SMNVEV (reference sequence). V lost 7 bases and J 0 bases, leaving 1 base between the germline ends. The CDR3 has 11 amino acids. In nucleotides, the CDR3 is TGTGCCAGCATCTCTGGAAACACCATATATTTT. This translates into CASISGNTIYF.

This sequence joins TRBV7-9 and TRBJ1-2; no reliable D call. The CDR3 totals 15 residues. Trimming pared 0 bases from V and 3 bases from J, leaving 11 bases between. Germline CDR1 is SEHNR and CDR2 is FQNEAQ (reference sequence). This chain's CDR3 is CASSLAGKRDYGYTF. The CDR3 DNA reads TGTGCCAGCAGCTTAGCGGGGAAGAGGGACTATGGCTACACCTTC.

This chain links TRBV27 with TRBJ2-7; the D gene is possibly TRBD1 (6 bases). The CDR3 has 13 residues. V lost 5 bases and J lost 4, with 12 bases in between. In germline, CDR1 is MNHEY, CDR2 SMNVEV (reference sequence). The DNA for the CDR3 is TGTGCCAGCAGTCCATGGGACAATTACGAGCAGTACTTC. Amino acids: CASSPWDNYEQYF.

V usage is TRBV6-5 and J usage is TRBJ2-7, with TRBD1 matching 8 bases. Trimming cost V 6 bases and J 12 bases; bases outside gene matches: 13. CDR3 size: 13 residues. The V gene's germline CDR1 is MNHEY and CDR2 SVGAGI. The CDR3: CASRSRDRTVAYF. In nucleotides, the CDR3 is TGTGCCAGCAGGTCACGGGACAGGACCGTAGCGTACTTC.

The chain employs TRBV2 and TRBJ2-7; D may be TRBD1 (6 bases). The CDR3 length is 12 residues. In germline, CDR1 is SNHLY, CDR2 FYNNEI. Trimming pared 4 bases from V and 2 bases from J, leaving 6 bases between. CDR3 coding DNA: TGTGCCAGCAGTGGGGACACCTACGAGCAGTACTTC. As protein: CASSGDTYEQYF.

The genes are TRBV4-2 and TRBJ1-2, with 8 bases fitting TRBD1. CDR1 and CDR2 from the germline V gene are LGHNA and YNFKEQ. The CDR3 is made up of 18 amino acids. J lost 5 bases, V lost 0 bases, and 14 bases had no gene match. The DNA of the CDR3 is TGTGCCAGCAGCCAAGATACGGCAGGGGGCGGGGGTAGATATGGCTACACCTTC. Translating it yields CASSQDTAGGGGRYGYTF.

The V gene is TRBV10-3, the J gene TRBJ2-5; 8 nucleotides agree with TRBD2. Germline-derived CDR1 and CDR2 are ENHRY and SYGVKD. V was clipped by 6 bases and J by 5 bases; unmatched bases: 5. The CDR3 covers 13 residues. CDR3 region: CAIRISGDETQYF. Written as DNA, the CDR3 is TGTGCCATCAGGATTAGCGGGGATGAGACCCAGTACTTC.

The V and J genes are TRBV6-5 and TRBJ2-5; D not certain. The CDR3 has 14 amino acids. V dropped 0 bases and J dropped 4 bases, with 9 bases sitting between them. The germline gives CDR1 MNHEY, CDR2 SVGAGI. CDR3 sequence reads: CASSYSPGRETQYF. CDR3 coding DNA: TGTGCCAGCAGTTACTCTCCAGGACGAGAGACCCAGTACTTC.

The CDR3 nucleotides are TGTGCCAGCAGGGAAAGGGGGACCCAGTACTTC. Protein sequence: CASRERGTQYF. This sequence joins TRBV28 and TRBJ2-5, with a tentative D call TRBD1 (5 bases). This CDR3 comprises 11 residues. Deletions cut 6 bases from V and 7 bases from J, with 9 bases between. CDR1 and CDR2 from the germline V gene are MDHEN and SYDVKM.

The chain combines TRBV5-8 with TRBJ1-1, with D unclear. V gave up 4 bases and J gave up 3 bases, with 10 bases separating them. The CDR3 extends over 13 amino acids. Germline CDR1 reads SGHTS; CDR2 reads YDEGEE. The CDR3 DNA follows: TGTGCCAGCAGCCCGGGGTACTACACTGAAGCTTTCTTT. Translated, it gives CASSPGYYTEAFF.

V gene TRBV7-2 combines with J gene TRBJ2-7, with D possibly TRBD2 on 5 matching bases. The CDR3 covers 13 residues. The V gene lost 2 bases and the J gene lost 7 bases, with 12 bases spanning the gap. Germline CDR1 and CDR2: SGHTA and FQGNSA. The CDR3 loop is CASSLLEGREQYF. The CDR3 nucleotides are TGTGCCAGCAGCTTACTAGAGGGTCGGGAGCAGTACTTC. The entire variable domain, with the rest obtained from reference TRBV7-2 and TRBJ2-7, is as follows: GAGVSQSPSNKVTEKGKDVELRCDPISGHTALYWYRQSLGQGLEFLIYFQGNSAPDKSGLPSDRFSAERTGGSVSTLTIQRTQQEDSAVYLCASSLLEGREQYFGPGTRLTVT.

The gene calls are TRBV9 and TRBJ1-3, with D perhaps TRBD1 (6 bases). Germline V gene lookup returns CDR1 SGDLS and CDR2 YYNGEE. V was pared by 0 bases and J by 3 bases, with 7 bases between. This CDR3 region has 14 residues. The CDR3 nucleotides are TGTGCCAGCAGCGTAGGGGGACATGGAAACACCATATATTTT. It translates to CASSVGGHGNTIYF.

The chain has TRBV27 and TRBJ2-1; the D gene is possibly TRBD2 (7 bases). The V end lost 8 bases, the J end lost 3 bases, and 14 bases lay between the germline ends. Germline V lookup: CDR1 MNHEY, CDR2 SMNVEV (reference sequence). This CDR3 contains 14 residues. The chain's CDR3 is CASQGRVGYNEQFF. In nucleotides, the CDR3 is TGTGCCAGCCAGGGGAGGGTGGGCTACAATGAGCAGTTCTTC.

J is TRBJ1-1 and V is TRBV5-1, with TRBD1 as a possible D gene (6 bases). Germline V gene sequence: CDR1 SGHRS, CDR2 YFSETQ. This CDR3 comprises 15 residues. V lost 4 bases, J lost 0 bases, and 13 bases lay in between. The CDR3 reads CASSRQGPMNTEAFF. The CDR3 DNA reads as TGCGCCAGCAGCCGCCAGGGGCCTATGAACACTGAAGCTTTCTTT.

The chain links TRBV5-1 to TRBJ1-5, with 11 positions matching TRBD1. The germline V gene has CDR1 SGHRS and CDR2 YFSETQ. Trimming took 0 bases from V and 6 from J; bases not matched to a gene: 2. The CDR3 covers 15 residues. The CDR3 DNA follows: TGCGCCAGCAGCTTGGATGGGACAGGGGGTCAGCCCCAGCATTTT. Translation gives CASSLDGTGGQPQHF.